This T cell receptor (beta chain) was sequenced for a study of T cells after somatic rescue of genetic block. TCRdb's copy holds only in-frame clones and misses some; the assay was immunoSEQ multiplex PCR. The sample has 110,000 or so clones; around nine tenths are singletons. Trimming removed 5 bases from V and 8 bases from J, with 12 bases in between. Germline V lookup: CDR1 KGHSH, CDR2 LQKENI. The CDR3 is made up of 13 amino acids. The sequenced material came from peripheral blood mononuclear cells (PBMCs). The source is a woman aged 18-30 years. The V call is TRBV18, the J call TRBJ1-4; D is undetermined. CDR3 coding DNA: TGTGCCAGCTCAAGGGCCTCGGGAGAAAAACTGTTTTTT. Translating gives CASSRASGEKLFF.